A single sample gave rise to the 26 T cell receptor beta chains below, sequenced in a study of naive and memory T cell subsets. The treatment: skin biopsy from PPD injection site in Mantoux-positive individual. The library had UMIs added by 3' ligation of an oligonucleotide to TCR cDNA. Amplification of ligated cDNA took four PCR rounds with SP2 and nested alpha and beta constant primers. MiXCR was run by TCRdb on the UMI-ligation and nested PCR reads, yielding one entry per CDR3 protein. The data contain some 40,000 distinct CDR3 sequences, 8% to 13% of them singletons. The material was skin, obtained from a tuberculin skin test site. The receptor set was obtained from an adult in good health.

This chain's CDR3 is CASSLAANTEAFF. The DNA for the CDR3 is TGTGCCAGCAGCTTAGCGGCCAACACTGAAGCTTTCTTT. The chain has TRBV7-6 and TRBJ1-1, with D unclear. The CDR3 has 13 amino acids. V was cut by 0 bases and J by 2 bases, with 4 bases left in between. From germline, CDR1 is SGHVS and CDR2 FNYEAQ.

The rearrangement uses TRBV20-1 and TRBJ1-2; D may be TRBD1 (5 bases). The CDR3 has 12 amino acids. Germline-derived CDR1 and CDR2 are DFQATT and SNEGSKA (reference sequence). V gave up 1 base and J gave up 7 bases, with 10 bases separating them. The CDR3 loop is CSARVQGSGYTF. The CDR3 nucleotides are TGCAGTGCTAGAGTCCAGGGATCTGGCTACACCTTC.

There are many counts of this clonotype. This sequence joins TRBV7-2 and TRBJ1-5, with D possibly TRBD1 on 6 matching bases. Trimming removed 6 bases from V and 2 bases from J, with 8 bases in between. The CDR3 extends over 13 amino acids. In germline, CDR1 is SGHTA, CDR2 FQGNSA. CDR3 region: CASSTGRNQPQHF. The CDR3, as DNA: TGTGCCAGCAGTACAGGGCGCAATCAGCCCCAGCATTTT. Combining the CDR3 with reference TRBV7-2 and TRBJ1-5 gives the whole variable domain GAGVSQSPSNKVTEKGKDVELRCDPISGHTALYWYRQSLGQGLEFLIYFQGNSAPDKSGLPSDRFSAERTGGSVSTLTIQRTQQEDSAVYLCASSTGRNQPQHFGDGTRLSIL.

The chain carries TRBV11-3 and TRBJ2-2; D may be TRBD1 or TRBD2 (5 bases each). The CDR3 consists of 14 residues. Trimming cost V 2 bases and J 7 bases, with 11 bases left between them. Looked up from germline, CDR1 is SGHNT and CDR2 is YENEEA. CDR3 DNA: TGTGCCAGCAGCTTATCCGGGGCCGGCGGGGAGCTGTTTTTT. This sequence encodes CASSLSGAGGELFF.

The table lists this clonotype with a few counts. This chain uses TRBV7-3 with TRBJ2-1, with TRBD2 identical over 11 bases. The CDR3 sequence is 14 residues long. Germline CDR1 reads SGHTA; CDR2 reads FQGTGA. V trimming: 5 bases; J trimming: 4 bases; junction bases outside the gene matches: 1. Written as DNA, the CDR3 is TGTGCCAGCAGCCCTAGCGGGGGGTACAATGAGCAGTTCTTC. Protein sequence: CASSPSGGYNEQFF.

V is TRBV12-3 or TRBV12-4 and J is TRBJ1-6; 9 bases line up with TRBD1. This CDR3 is 14 amino acids long. J lost 10 bases, V lost 5 bases, and 6 bases had no gene match. DNA of the CDR3: TGTGCCAGCAGTCCGGGACAGGGAGGCTCACCCCTCCACTTT. Translating it yields CASSPGQGGSPLHF.

This clonotype was seen more than once but under ten times. This chain links TRBV6-2 or TRBV6-3 with TRBJ2-7; 8 bases are a match to TRBD1. The length of the CDR3 is 15 residues. The V and J ends lost 0 bases and 5 bases, in that order; junction bases with no gene match: 6. Germline CDR1 reads MNHEY; CDR2 reads SVGEGT. This CDR3 is CASSYSRTGSNEQYF. The CDR3 nucleotides read TGTGCCAGCAGTTACTCCCGGACAGGGAGCAACGAGCAGTACTTC.

This clonotype came up many times. This chain joins TRBV20-1 and TRBJ1-2; weak D call: TRBD1 (5 bases). This CDR3 comprises 15 residues. Germline V gives CDR1 DFQATT, CDR2 SNEGSKA (reference sequence). Trimming left V 0 bases short and J 3 bases short, with 14 bases between. This CDR3 reads CSARDHLTAHYGYTF. The CDR3 DNA reads TGCAGTGCTAGAGATCACCTGACAGCCCACTATGGCTACACCTTC.

With respect to this clonotype: At one end the junction does not follow the germline gene, possibly because of a read error. The rearrangement links TRBV27 to TRBJ2-5; no clear D gene. CDR3 length: 15 residues. From germline, CDR1 is MNHEY and CDR2 SMNVEV (reference sequence). The CDR3 DNA sequence: TGTGCCAGCAGTATCCAATACCAATACCAGGAGACCCAGTACTTC. Residues: CASSIQYQYQETQYF.

This clonotype has only a few counts. As DNA, the CDR3 is TGTGCCAGCAGTTTATTGGGGACTAGCGGGTCCGAAGGCTACGAGCAGTACTTC. Protein product: CASSLLGTSGSEGYEQYF. V gene TRBV28 combines with J gene TRBJ2-7; 12 bases are shared with TRBD2. This CDR3 has 18 residues. Germline-derived CDR1 and CDR2 are MDHEN and SYDVKM. The junction had 10 bases not matched to a gene; V was cut back by 1 base and J by 3 bases.

This clonotype was counted between two and nine times. The rearrangement links TRBV7-9 to TRBJ1-1; no firm D call. The CDR3 loop spans 14 amino acids. Trimming took 7 bases from V and 1 from J, leaving 13 bases between them. CDR1 and CDR2 (germline): SEHNR, FQNEAQ (reference sequence). CDR3 sequence (DNA): TGTGCCAGCACCTCTCCTCCAGGGAACACTGAAGCTTTCTTT. Translating gives CASTSPPGNTEAFF. Full variable domain (rest looked up from reference TRBV7-9 and TRBJ1-1): DTGVSQNPRHKITKRGQNVTFRCDPISEHNRLYWYRQTLGQGPEFLTYFQNEAQLEKSRLLSDRFSAERPKGSFSTLEIQRTEQGDSAMYLCASTSPPGNTEAFFGQGTRLTVV.

The table lists this clonotype with many counts. This sequence joins TRBV7-3 and TRBJ2-3; a possible D gene is TRBD1 (6 bases). The CDR3 extends over 18 amino acids. The germline CDR1 and CDR2 sequences are SGHTA and FQGTGA. The V gene lost 3 bases and the J gene lost 2 bases, with 21 bases spanning the gap. Written as DNA, the CDR3 is TGTGCCAGCAGCTTGATTGGGAACAGGGCGACGTTCACAGATACGCAGTATTTT. It encodes CASSLIGNRATFTDTQYF.

This clonotype was picked up a small number of times. The chain's CDR3 is CATSLKRGYTGELFF. CDR3 coding DNA: TGTGCCACCAGCCTGAAGCGGGGTTACACCGGGGAGCTGTTTTTT. The chain carries TRBV15 and TRBJ2-2; TRBD2 agrees at 7 bases. Germline loops: CDR1 LNHNV, CDR2 YYDKDF (reference sequence). CDR3 length equals 15 residues. Trimming removed 5 bases from V and 3 bases from J; junction bases left unmatched: 6.

This clonotype came up a few times. The V gene is TRBV13, the J gene TRBJ2-7, with 10 bases fitting TRBD1. The CDR3 covers 17 residues. The V and J ends lost 1 base and 4 bases, in that order; junction bases with no gene match: 10. Germline V CDR1 and CDR2: PRHDT, FYEKMQ (reference sequence). DNA of the CDR3: TGTGCCAGCAGCTTAGCACATCCCGGGACAGGGGCTTACGAGCAGTACTTC. Translated, it gives CASSLAHPGTGAYEQYF.

This clonotype came up many times. The chain recombines TRBV20-1 with TRBJ1-2; TRBD1 agrees at 8 bases. The CDR3 sequence is 14 residues long. CDR1 is DFQATT and CDR2 is SNEGSKA in the germline V gene (reference sequence). V shed 6 bases and J 2 bases; nucleotides not matched to a gene: 8. CDR3 nucleotides: TGCAGTGCCGTCCGGACAGGGAGAAACTATGGCTACACCTTC. Translating gives CSAVRTGRNYGYTF.

The chain carries TRBV29-1 and TRBJ2-1, with TRBD1 as a possible D gene (6 bases). V gave up 4 bases and J gave up 9 bases, with 25 bases separating them. CDR1 and CDR2 (germline): SQVTM, ANQGSEA. The CDR3 contains 16 residues. The CDR3 reads CSVVGPRGKVKSEQFF. The CDR3, as DNA: TGCAGCGTTGTCGGCCCCAGGGGTAAGGTTAAGAGTGAGCAGTTCTTC.

This clonotype came up a few times. The V call is TRBV30, the J call TRBJ2-1; D call uncertain. The CDR3 totals 12 residues. Germline V gives CDR1 GTSNPN, CDR2 SVGIG (reference sequence). Trimming took off 3 bases at V and 9 bases at J, with 12 bases between the two ends. In DNA form, the CDR3 reads TGTGCCTGGAGGGCCGGCCCTCGTGAGCAGTTCTTC. Its protein is CAWRAGPREQFF.

V usage is TRBV6-5 and J usage is TRBJ1-1; D uncertain. This CDR3 region has 14 residues. With 6 bases removed from V and 0 bases from J, the gap between germline ends came to 11 bases. The V gene's germline CDR1 is MNHEY and CDR2 SVGAGI. The CDR3 bases are TGTGCCAGCAGAGATACGGGGTTGAACACTGAAGCTTTCTTT. This translates into CASRDTGLNTEAFF.

About this clonotype itself: A much bigger clone sits one base away, suggesting this may be a read error. This sequence joins TRBV20-1 and TRBJ2-7; D remains unclear. Germline V gene sequence: CDR1 DFQATT, CDR2 SNEGSKA (reference sequence). The CDR3 extends over 13 amino acids. The CDR3 is CSAFPSSTYERYF. CDR3 DNA sequence: TGCAGTGCCTTTCCATCCTCTACCTACGAGCGGTACTTC.

V is TRBV3-1 and J is TRBJ1-2; D unclear. Germline assignment: CDR1 LGHDT and CDR2 YNNKEL (reference sequence). CDR3 length: 15 residues. V lost 3 bases and J 4 bases, leaving 15 bases between the germline ends. CDR3 sequence (DNA): TGTGCCAGCAGCCAGGCCGGGTCCAAACCCTATGGCTACACCTTC. As protein: CASSQAGSKPYGYTF.

CDR3 sequence reads: CATAWGNSNQPQHF. CDR3 in DNA: TGTGCCACCGCCTGGGGTAATAGCAATCAGCCCCAGCATTTT. The chain joins TRBV7-8 to TRBJ1-5; no clear D gene. CDR1 and CDR2 (germline): SGHVS, FQNEAQ. The CDR3 runs 14 residues. V lost 10 bases and J 0 bases, leaving 13 bases between the germline ends.

J is TRBJ2-1 and V is TRBV28, with 9 bases fitting TRBD1. The germline CDR1 and CDR2 sequences are MDHEN and SYDVKM. The CDR3 covers 14 residues. Trimming took 5 bases from V and 7 from J; bases not matched to a gene: 6. CDR3: CASSGRDRENEQFF. The CDR3 DNA reads as TGTGCCAGCAGTGGCCGGGACAGGGAGAATGAGCAGTTCTTC. Full variable domain (missing parts from reference TRBV28 and TRBJ2-1): DVKVTQSSRYLVKRTGEKVFLECVQDMDHENMFWYRQDPGLGLRLIYFSYDVKMKEKGDIPEGYSVSREKKERFSLILESASTNQTSMYLCASSGRDRENEQFFGPGTRLTVL.

This clonotype is judged large (0.1 to 1%). The chain couples TRBV29-1 to TRBJ2-7, with 8 positions matching TRBD2. The V gene end was trimmed by 6 bases and the J gene end by 6 bases; junction bases not matched to a gene: 13. The length of the CDR3 is 14 residues. CDR1 SQVTM and CDR2 ANQGSEA come from the germline V gene. Written as DNA, the CDR3 is TGCAGCGTAGGCCTGGGACTAGAGTCGGGCGAGCAGTACTTC. Its translation is CSVGLGLESGEQYF.

At least ten counts were recorded for this clonotype. J is TRBJ2-6 and V is TRBV7-9; 8 bases are shared with TRBD1. The CDR3 is made up of 18 amino acids. The germline V gene encodes CDR1 SEHNR and CDR2 FQNEAQ (reference sequence). J gave up 0 bases and V 2 bases, and 6 bases lay outside the gene matches. The CDR3 sequence: CASSLKGQAYSGANVLTF. In DNA form, the CDR3 reads TGTGCCAGCAGCTTAAAGGGACAGGCTTACTCTGGGGCCAACGTCCTGACTTTC.

This clonotype occurred many times. This sequence joins TRBV27 and TRBJ2-7; TRBD1 aligns across 7 bases. Germline V CDR1 and CDR2: MNHEY, SMNVEV (reference sequence). The CDR3 is 14 amino acids. After removal of 8 bases from V and 2 bases from J, the junction contained 9 bases not matched to a gene. The CDR3 nucleotides are TGTGCCAGCTCCCGAGGGACAGTAACCTACGAGCAGTACTTC. Translation: CASSRGTVTYEQYF.

The rearrangement links TRBV13 to TRBJ1-1; D call uncertain. Germline-derived CDR1 and CDR2 are PRHDT and FYEKMQ (reference sequence). V lost 6 bases, J lost 8 bases, and 13 bases lay in between. This CDR3 has 12 residues. CDR3 nucleotides: TGTGCCAGCAGTCTCCCTACGGGAGAAGCTTTCTTT. This gives the protein CASSLPTGEAFF.